The 10 T cell receptor beta chains in this list originate from one sample, sequenced in a study of T cell responses to AZD1222 COVID-19 vaccine. Libraries were prepared by immunoSEQ multiplex PCR; TCRdb keeps only in-frame clonotypes and omits some of them. Of about 76,000 clones listed, roughly 84% are singletons. The sequencing used peripheral blood, collected on day 0 of AZD1222 vaccination. Receptor source: an adult in good health.

The chain joins TRBV6-5 to TRBJ2-5; D is possibly TRBD1 or TRBD2 (5 bases each). Deletions cut 5 bases from V and 5 bases from J, with 18 bases between. The CDR3 has 15 amino acids. Germline V lookup: CDR1 MNHEY, CDR2 SVGAGI. Written as DNA, the CDR3 is TGTGCCAGCAGTCCCCTGAACGGGAAGGGGGAGACCCAGTACTTC. Amino acids: CASSPLNGKGETQYF.

This rearrangement joins TRBV9 to TRBJ2-2; 7 bases map to TRBD2. Germline values: CDR1 SGDLS, CDR2 YYNGEE. The CDR3 has 16 amino acids. V lost 4 bases to trimming and J lost 4 bases; unmatched junction nucleotides: 10. The CDR3, as DNA: TGTGCCAGCAGCCCCCTGGGAGGGCCGAGCACCGGGGAGCTGTTTTTT. It specifies CASSPLGGPSTGELFF.

This chain joins TRBV6-5 and TRBJ2-1; D not resolved. Germline values: CDR1 MNHEY, CDR2 SVGAGI. The CDR3 sequence is 15 residues long. The germline V and J ends were trimmed by 0 bases and 0 bases, with 6 bases remaining between them. The CDR3 region has the DNA TGTGCCAGCAGTTACTCGGGGAACTCCTACAATGAGCAGTTCTTC. Translated, it gives CASSYSGNSYNEQFF.

The chain couples TRBV5-1 to TRBJ1-4; 9 nucleotides agree with TRBD1. From germline, CDR1 is SGHRS and CDR2 YFSETQ. Trimming removed 4 bases from V and 8 bases from J; junction bases left unmatched: 3. The CDR3 is 13 amino acids. CDR3 bases: TGCGCCAGCAGCCGGACAGGGGACGAAAAACTGTTTTTT. Translating it yields CASSRTGDEKLFF.

This clone was picked up a small number of times. The chain carries TRBV3-1 (or the pseudogene TRBV3-2) and TRBJ1-3; D call uncertain. In germline, CDR1 is LGHDT, CDR2 YNNKEL (reference sequence). V was trimmed by 0 bases and J by 4 bases, leaving 10 bases between them. The CDR3 has 15 residues. CDR3 DNA sequence: TGTGCCAGCAGCCAAGACGTCATACCGGGAAACACCATATATTTT. This codes for CASSQDVIPGNTIYF.

The chain couples TRBV5-1 to TRBJ2-4; a possible D gene is TRBD2 (6 bases). The CDR3 sequence is 19 residues long. Trimming removed 4 bases at V and 2 bases at J, with 25 bases between. Germline V CDR1 and CDR2: SGHRS, YFSETQ. CDR3 residues: CASSPGLLPAAWPKNIQYF. The CDR3 coding sequence is TGCGCCAGCAGCCCGGGACTCCTACCCGCCGCTTGGCCCAAAAACATTCAGTACTTC.

The rearrangement links TRBV7-9 to TRBJ1-1; 9 bases agree with TRBD1. The CDR3 spans 14 residues. V dropped 5 bases and J dropped 3; count of bases not matched to a gene: 4. Per the germline V gene, CDR1 is SEHNR and CDR2 is FQNEAQ (reference sequence). In nucleotides, the CDR3 is TGTGCCAGCAGCCGACAGGGGGATGACACTGAAGCTTTCTTT. Protein product: CASSRQGDDTEAFF.

CDR3 bases: TGTGCCAGCAGTTACTTCATAATGAACACTGAAGCTTTCTTT. It codes for CASSYFIMNTEAFF. The rearrangement uses TRBV6-6 and TRBJ1-1; D is uncertain. V lost 1 base to trimming and J lost 0 bases, with 6 bases between them. CDR1 and CDR2 (germline): MNHNY, SVGAGI (reference sequence). The CDR3 is made up of 14 amino acids.

This rearrangement joins TRBV29-1 to TRBJ2-7; 7 nucleotides match TRBD1. CDR3 size: 14 residues. The germline gives CDR1 SQVTM, CDR2 ANQGSEA. After removal of 1 base from V and 4 bases from J, the junction contained 7 bases not matched to a gene. CDR3 sequence reads: CSVEGLPDRYEQYV. The CDR3 bases are TGCAGCGTTGAAGGCTTACCGGACAGGTACGAGCAGTACGTC.

The chain joins TRBV6-5 to TRBJ1-4; D not certain. V lost 7 bases and J lost 0, with 12 bases in between. Germline V lookup: CDR1 MNHEY, CDR2 SVGAGI. The CDR3 runs to 15 residues. The CDR3 sequence is CASIARPATNEKLFF. In DNA form, the CDR3 reads TGTGCCAGCATAGCGAGGCCCGCAACTAATGAAAAACTGTTTTTT.